This T cell receptor beta chain was captured by sequencing in a study of glioma-infiltrating T cells. The iRepertoire nested amplicon-rescue multiplex PCR amplified TCR alpha and beta CDR3s from RNA. For one-step reverse transcription and amplification, 100-400 ng of tissue mRNA or PBMC total RNA was used. TCRdb processed the multiplex PCR reads anew with MiXCR; each CDR3 protein has one entry. Of approximately 110,000 distinct CDR3 sequences in the sample, less than 30% were seen once. This clonotype was counted ten times or more. Antigen: not known. Study-wide results and limits: Non-neoplastic patients had below-expected tissue-blood divergence, while all gliomas exceeded expectation. CDR3 overlap between tissue and blood was very small.

V lost 2 bases and J lost 1, with 11 bases in between. The germline V gene has CDR1 MNHNY and CDR2 SVGAGI (reference sequence). The CDR3 totals 15 residues. The gene calls are TRBV6-6 and TRBJ1-1; possible D gene TRBD1, 5 bases. The sequenced sample consisted of glioma tissue, nonneoplastic brain tissue, or PBMCs (not recorded which). The clonotype was recovered from a human donor with low-grade glioma or glioblastoma, undergoing nonglioma brain surgery, or in good health (not recorded which). The CDR3 loop is CASSYTETGNTEAFF. The CDR3 nucleotides read TGTGCCAGCAGTTACACCGAAACAGGGAACACTGAAGCTTTCTTT.